The rows below give T cell receptor beta chains drawn from one sample of a study of T cell responses to AZD1222 COVID-19 vaccine. The method was immunoSEQ multiplex PCR; TCRdb's version includes in-frame clones alone and lacks a portion of them. Of some 150,000 clones in the sample, around nine tenths were seen once. This specimen was peripheral blood, taken on day 0 of AZD1222 vaccination. The receptors come from an adult in good health. Each CDR3 is given with its conserved first and last residue. Each record gives: V gene, clone size, J gene, CDR3 protein. A clone size is listed for some rows: how often the clone was seen (once, few, many), or a class if it is expanded.

>TRBV27|once|TRBJ2-5
CASSYAGTTRETQYF
>TRBV6-6|NA|TRBJ2-1
CASSPPNSVAHNEQFF
>TRBV19|NA|TRBJ2-1
CASSPGLAGGEEQFF
>TRBV7-9|once|TRBJ2-6
CASNDHSGANVLTF
>TRBV6-5|once|TRBJ1-1
CASRTTRGAPEAFF
>TRBV7-9|NA|TRBJ2-5
CASSSLGGLVSRETQYF
>TRBV30|NA|TRBJ1-2
CAWSGGTYSYGYTF
>TRBV10-2|NA|TRBJ2-1
CASSEGGSVSYNEQFF
>TRBV7-2|NA|TRBJ1-1
CASSSGTGIGAEAFF
>TRBV2|NA|TRBJ2-1
CASNERLSYNEQFF
>TRBV11-2|NA|TRBJ2-1
CASNLNGLAGVRRYNEQFF
>TRBV2|NA|TRBJ1-5
CASSEGRSNQPQHF
>TRBV6-4|few|TRBJ1-6
CASSGDSNSPLHF
>TRBV7-8|NA|TRBJ1-1
CASIQIPGQGATEAFF
>TRBV6-1|few|TRBJ2-1
CASSEAYGQRYNEQFF
>TRBV10-2|NA|TRBJ2-5
CASRRRVETQYF
>TRBV7-9|NA|TRBJ2-2
CASSFGRHSGELFF
>TRBV18|NA|TRBJ2-7
CASSSRGEQYF
>TRBV5-6|NA|TRBJ1-3
CASSLRRGRNTIYF
>TRBV27|NA|TRBJ2-2
CASSHSTGEVTGELFF
>TRBV5-4|NA|TRBJ1-1
CASSPLLQGGTEAFF
>TRBV12-3/TRBV12-4|NA|TRBJ2-1
CASSSLEAEQFF
>TRBV5-1|NA|TRBJ2-3
CASSLAGTDTQYF
>TRBV30|NA|TRBJ2-1
CAWSVSAKEQFF
>TRBV7-9|NA|TRBJ2-7
CASSSTSGLPYEQYF
>TRBV5-4|NA|TRBJ1-5
CASSLGENQPQHF
>TRBV16|NA|TRBJ1-1
CASSHYVRDRRMNTEAFF
>TRBV18|NA|TRBJ2-5
CASSRMADRGFLETQYF
>TRBV27|NA|TRBJ2-3
CASSNSISGTDTQYF
>TRBV7-9|NA|TRBJ1-1
CASSLDLGNTEAFF
>TRBV6-4|NA|TRBJ1-3
CASSDSKYLRTGNTIYF
>TRBV18|NA|TRBJ1-1
CASSLTTGNTEAFF
>TRBV30|NA|TRBJ1-2
CAWSVQGARSTF
>TRBV27|few|TRBJ2-4
CASSSLAENIQYF
>TRBV3-1/TRBV3-2|NA|TRBJ2-7
CASSQVHRTSGAYEQYF
>TRBV30|NA|TRBJ1-2
CAWSSGQGRGYTF
>TRBV5-1|once|TRBJ1-5
CASSSTQGALPQHF
>TRBV3-1/TRBV3-2|NA|TRBJ1-1
CASSLGGADSPVPKF
>TRBV30|NA|TRBJ1-1
CAWSEPNTEAFF
>TRBV18|NA|TRBJ1-1
CASSPPSWPGAFF
>TRBV3-1/TRBV3-2|NA|TRBJ2-1
CASSRTAGYNEQFF
>TRBV3-1/TRBV3-2|NA|TRBJ1-2
CASSQEITPILIYGYTF
>TRBV2|NA|TRBJ1-6
CASSQGRESPLHF
>TRBV10-2|NA|TRBJ1-3
CASSEQGSGNTIYF
>TRBV6-1|once|TRBJ2-5
CASSEAGLAGVLETQYF
>TRBV3-1/TRBV3-2|NA|TRBJ2-7
CASSQDAASEQYF
>TRBV24-1|NA|TRBJ1-2
CATSDQGAGANYGYTF